This is a list of T cell receptor beta chains from one sample in a study of blood T cells in healthy people across ages. From the 5' RACE reads, TCRdb called clonotypes with MiXCR, one entry per CDR3 protein. Here the sample spans about 640,000 distinct CDR3 sequences, under 70% being singletons. The sequenced material came from blood. The receptors stem from a man aged 60 to 75 in good health. Both conserved end residues are part of each CDR3. D genes are given only for firm matches. The size entry is marked missing in some rows and otherwise reads once, few, many or a size class.

d_call j_call v_call clone_size cdr3_aa cdr3_nt
. TRBJ2-4 TRBV18 . CASSPQLPPKNIQYF TGTGCCAGCTCACCCCAACTACCACCCAAAAACATTCAGTACTTC
TRBD1 TRBJ2-1 TRBV4-1 . CASSQFAPTGALYNEQFF TGCGCCAGCAGCCAGTTCGCCCCCACAGGGGCACTCTACAATGAGCAGTTCTTC
. TRBJ2-7 TRBV7-9 few CASSLGQSSYNEQYF TGTGCCAGCAGCTTAGGGCAGAGCTCCTACAATGAGCAGTACTTC
. TRBJ1-2 TRBV7-9 few CASSLLIGPSGYTF TGTGCCAGCAGCTTATTGATAGGCCCCAGTGGCTACACCTTC
. TRBJ2-7 TRBV6-1 . CASSELSGYTYEQYF TGTGCCAGCAGTGAACTAAGCGGTTATACCTACGAGCAGTACTTC
TRBD2 TRBJ2-2 TRBV6-6 few CASSPSGANTGELFF TGTGCCAGCAGTCCAAGCGGGGCGAACACCGGGGAGCTGTTTTTT
TRBD1 TRBJ1-2 TRBV14 few CASSQVWRDRRGYTF TGTGCCAGCAGCCAAGTTTGGAGGGACAGGCGGGGCTACACCTTC
. TRBJ2-7 TRBV20-1 few CSAAPSGTYEQYF TGCAGTGCTGCCCCTTCGGGGACCTACGAGCAGTACTTC
. TRBJ1-1 TRBV29-1 . CSVDNGGTGTEAFF TGCAGCGTTGATAATGGGGGAACGGGGACTGAAGCTTTCTTT
. TRBJ2-1 TRBV2 . CASGDPWNEQFF TGTGCCAGCGGGGACCCATGGAATGAGCAGTTCTTC
. TRBJ1-5 TRBV2 . CASSEGYSNQPQHF TGTGCCAGCAGTGAAGGGTATAGCAATCAGCCCCAGCATTTT
TRBD1 TRBJ2-1 TRBV29-1 . CSAKGQGRSNEQFF TGCAGCGCGAAGGGACAGGGAAGGAGCAATGAGCAGTTCTTC
TRBD1 TRBJ1-4 TRBV5-1 once CASSETGTAWGANEKLFF TGCGCCAGCAGCGAGACCGGGACAGCGTGGGGGGCTAATGAAAAACTGTTTTTT
. TRBJ2-1 TRBV6-5 . CASTPPRGLRNEQFF TGTGCCAGCACCCCGCCAAGGGGTTTGAGGAATGAGCAGTTCTTC
. TRBJ2-5 TRBV5-1 . CASSLELGTGETQYF TGCGCCAGCAGCTTGGAGTTAGGCACCGGGGAGACCCAGTACTTC
. TRBJ2-2 TRBV20-1 . CSAGRGTNTGELFF TGCAGTGCCGGGCGGGGCACGAACACCGGGGAGCTGTTTTTT
. TRBJ2-5 TRBV7-8 few CASRAGLSQETQYF TGTGCCAGCCGGGCAGGCTTATCTCAAGAGACCCAGTACTTC
. TRBJ2-2 TRBV29-1 . CSVWLPPMIGNTGELFF TGCAGCGTTTGGCTCCCACCTATGATTGGGAACACCGGGGAGCTGTTTTTT
. TRBJ2-3 TRBV12-5 . CASGLLSGDTQYF TGTGCTAGTGGTTTGCTATCAGGGGATACGCAGTATTTT
TRBD1 TRBJ2-7 TRBV28 . CASSPAGQGTYEQYF TGTGCCAGCAGTCCCGCCGGACAGGGAACCTACGAGCAGTACTTC
TRBD1 TRBJ2-1 TRBV10-2 few CASSEQGALGEQFF TGCGCCAGCAGTGAACAGGGGGCTCTGGGTGAGCAGTTCTTC
. TRBJ2-5 TRBV6-1 . CASTERVETQYF TGTGCCAGCACCGAGAGGGTAGAGACCCAGTACTTC
. TRBJ2-5 TRBV20-1 few CSASPGGQETQYF TGCAGTGCTAGCCCTGGAGGACAAGAGACCCAGTACTTC
. TRBJ2-7 TRBV29-1 many CSVAFSGSYEQYF TGCAGCGTTGCTTTCAGCGGTTCTTACGAGCAGTACTTC
TRBD1 TRBJ2-1 TRBV2 . CASRTTGGVNEQFF TGTGCCAGCAGAACGACAGGGGGGGTCAATGAGCAGTTCTTC
. TRBJ2-1 TRBV7-2 . CASSLSPRGGREQFF TGTGCCAGCAGCTTAAGCCCAAGGGGGGGAAGGGAGCAGTTCTTC
TRBD1 TRBJ2-1 TRBV5-1 few CASSDRVEGQFF TGCGCCAGCAGCGACAGGGTCGAGGGGCAGTTCTTC
TRBD1 TRBJ1-4 TRBV15 . CATSPQDRAEKLFF TGTGCCACCAGCCCCCAGGACAGGGCTGAAAAACTGTTTTTT
. TRBJ2-7 TRBV25-1 . CASSDGSWEYEQYF TGTGCCAGCAGTGATGGTTCGTGGGAATACGAGCAGTACTTC
. TRBJ1-5 TRBV28 . CASRPEWGRRNHRGINNQPQHF TGTGCCAGCAGACCCGAATGGGGGCGAAGAAACCATCGGGGAATTAACAATCAGCCCCAGCATTTT
. TRBJ1-6 TRBV4-1 . CASSQEGADPAYPLHF TGCGCCAGCAGCCAAGAAGGTGCCGATCCCGCCTACCCCCTCCACTTT
TRBD2 TRBJ2-1 TRBV20-1 few CSARDLASGYNEQFF TGCAGTGCTAGAGATTTGGCTAGCGGATACAATGAGCAGTTCTTC
. TRBJ1-1 TRBV5-5 . CASSLVGRATETFF TGTGCCAGCAGCTTGGTGGGCAGGGCCACTGAAACTTTCTTT
. TRBJ2-1 TRBV10-3 . CAIRGGLVDEQFF TGTGCCATCAGAGGGGGGCTTGTCGATGAGCAGTTCTTC
. TRBJ1-5 TRBV29-1 once CSVHSRDISQPQHF TGCAGCGTACACTCCCGGGACATAAGTCAGCCCCAGCATTTT
TRBD1 TRBJ2-5 TRBV2 . CASNNRQGETQYF TGTGCCAGCAATAACCGACAGGGAGAGACCCAGTACTTC
TRBD2 TRBJ2-3 TRBV4-1 once CASSQEWLAGEDTQYF TGCGCCAGCAGCCAAGAATGGCTAGCGGGGGAGGATACGCAGTATTTT
. TRBJ2-5 TRBV3-1 . CASSRDGRLEGIETQYF TGTGCCAGCAGCCGAGATGGGAGACTAGAGGGGATAGAGACCCAGTACTTC
TRBD2 TRBJ2-7 TRBV20-1 . CSARRTSGYEQYF TGCAGTGCTAGAAGGACTAGCGGGTACGAGCAGTACTTC
. TRBJ2-7 TRBV29-1 . CSAAVEGSRGRRYF TGCAGCGCCGCAGTCGAGGGGTCCCGTGGCAGGCGGTACTTC
TRBD1 TRBJ1-1 TRBV29-1 once CSVWTGGANTEAFF TGCAGCGTTTGGACAGGTGGGGCGAACACTGAAGCTTTCTTT
. TRBJ2-7 TRBV20-1 . CSARDQGTPAGEQYF TGCAGTGCTAGAGATCAAGGGACCCCTGCTGGGGAGCAGTACTTC
. TRBJ1-4 TRBV19 . CASAPGRTYRDGGKLFF TGTGCCAGTGCCCCCGGACGGACATATAGGGATGGGGGAAAACTGTTTTTT
. TRBJ1-2 TRBV6-1 . CASRRDADYGYTF TGTGCCAGCAGAAGGGACGCCGACTATGGCTACACCTTC
TRBD1 TRBJ1-6 TRBV10-3 few CAISEGTGYSPLHF TGTGCCATCAGTGAGGGGACAGGGTATTCACCCCTCCACTTT
TRBD2 TRBJ2-3 TRBV9 . CASSVARLAGAGDTQYF TGTGCCAGCAGCGTAGCCCGACTAGCGGGGGCGGGAGATACGCAGTATTTT
. TRBJ1-6 TRBV6-4 few CASSDSIGSPLHF TGTGCCAGCAGTGACTCGATCGGGTCACCCCTCCACTTT
. TRBJ2-3 TRBV12-3/TRBV12-4 . CASRTRGTDTQYF TGCGCCAGCAGAACTAGGGGCACAGATACGCAGTATTTT
. TRBJ1-4 TRBV4-1 . CASSEGRGSDEKLFF TGCGCCAGCAGCGAGGGACGGGGGTCGGATGAAAAACTGTTTTTT